A selection of T cell receptor beta chains follows, all from one sample in a study of blood T cell repertoires in COVID-19. TCRdb keeps only in-frame clones here, not all; method: immunoSEQ multiplex PCR. The repertoire holds some 80,000 clones, with around nine tenths as singletons. The sample comprised peripheral blood. These receptors came from a man aged 50 to 60 with active or convalescent COVID-19. The CDR3 runs from the conserved cysteine through the conserved F or W.

TRBJ1-2,TRBV4-2,CASSQDTQGAGGYTF
TRBJ2-1,TRBV5-4,CASSLGTGQGFNEQFF
TRBJ2-5,TRBV7-8,CASSPAGTGKETQYF
TRBJ1-5,TRBV5-4,CASSLAGDQPQHF
TRBJ2-2,TRBV5-1,CASSFIRDSVSGELFF
TRBJ2-1,TRBV4-3,CASSQDVGQGANEQFF
TRBJ2-5,TRBV18,CASSPSRQETQYF
TRBJ1-1,TRBV2,CASRAMNTEAFF
TRBJ2-1,TRBV7-6,CASSQSGGTYNEQFF
TRBJ2-1,TRBV3-1/TRBV3-2,CASSPRASSYNEQFF
TRBJ1-2,TRBV19,CASMGGTNYGYTF
TRBJ1-2,TRBV5-6,CASRPWENYGYTF
TRBJ2-3,TRBV24-1,CATSDLGTSTTDTQYF
TRBJ1-2,TRBV5-1,CASSLQGAGDGYTF
TRBJ1-4,TRBV3-1/TRBV3-2,CASSQGEGTATNEKLFF
TRBJ1-3,TRBV14,CASSQDRFFGNTIYF
TRBJ1-1,TRBV3-1/TRBV3-2,CASSSDRRTEAFF
TRBJ2-3,TRBV4-2,CASSQEASGAGISDTQYF
TRBJ2-3,TRBV7-2,CASSFRLGGTDTQYF
TRBJ1-6,TRBV19,CASSVSGQPENSPLHF
TRBJ1-1,TRBV5-6,CASSLDEGQGANTEAFF
TRBJ1-4,TRBV27,CASSFARSGEKLFF
TRBJ2-7,TRBV7-2,CASSFTEGNEQYF
TRBJ1-2,TRBV25-1,CASSANRRETNYGYTF
TRBJ2-7,TRBV7-9,CASSSQGHEQYF
TRBJ2-1,TRBV19,CAASSGTGGKDEQFF
TRBJ1-1,TRBV10-2,CASSESRGLAFF
TRBJ2-2,TRBV5-4,CASSLASVGELFF
TRBJ1-5,TRBV3-1/TRBV3-2,CASSQEAPGNQPQHF
TRBJ2-2,TRBV25-1,CASSRTSGNTGELFF
TRBJ2-5,TRBV2,CASTLRTSGGETQYF
TRBJ2-4,TRBV30,CACQPGTGLHF
TRBJ2-5,TRBV24-1,CATSDGGTGDGKTQYF
TRBJ2-5,TRBV18,CASSPGRGQETQYF
TRBJ1-6,TRBV5-1,CASSLSGNSDSPLHF
TRBJ1-2,TRBV19,CASSTGGNYGYTF
TRBJ1-2,TRBV30,CAWSPGQYGYTF
TRBJ2-2,TRBV18,CASSNGQGRSGELFF
TRBJ1-6,TRBV11-3,CASSLVVQGNSPLHF
TRBJ1-5,TRBV7-9,CASSLDGQGEAQPQHF
TRBJ1-1,TRBV27,CASRFESGTEAFF
TRBJ1-1,TRBV20-1,CSASSTPFMNTEAFF
TRBJ2-3,TRBV7-2,CASGAGAGASTDTQYF
TRBJ2-5,TRBV27,CASSLGIAGGRETQYF
TRBJ1-6,TRBV15,CATSRDVSLGALHF
TRBJ1-2,TRBV15,CATSSGQADNYGYTF
TRBJ1-1,TRBV18,CASSPGTENTEAFF
TRBJ1-6,TRBV6-1,CASSEGAGSPLHF
TRBJ2-2,TRBV19,CASGGDRGRRTGELFF
TRBJ1-2,TRBV24-1,CATSDRTEDGYTF
TRBJ2-5,TRBV30,CAWGKGPSYQETQYF
TRBJ2-5,TRBV19,CASSPLAGGPETQYF